One sample yielded the 27 T cell receptor beta chains listed below, sequenced in a study of cytotoxic CD8 clonotypes in ibrutinib-treated CLL. Generated by immunoSEQ multiplex PCR, the TCRdb table keeps only in-frame clones and is missing some. The data contain over 250,000 clones, around 69% of them singletons. The sample was PBMCs, taken at disease progression, from a patient treated with ibrutinib. The receptor source for this set is a human donor with chronic lymphocytic leukemia.

The chain is built from TRBV9 and TRBJ2-5; weak D call: TRBD2 (6 bases). This CDR3 is 14 amino acids long. V was trimmed by 3 bases and J by 5 bases, leaving 14 bases between them. Germline values: CDR1 SGDLS, CDR2 YYNGEE. The chain's CDR3 is CASSASGSEETQYF. CDR3 sequence (DNA): TGTGCCAGCAGCGCCTCCGGGAGTGAGGAGACCCAGTACTTC.

The chain combines TRBV11-3 with TRBJ2-1; D remains ambiguous. Deletions cut 0 bases from V and 0 bases from J, with 9 bases between. There are 16 residues in the CDR3. In germline, CDR1 is SGHNT, CDR2 YENEEA. This chain's CDR3 is CASSLDQRSSYNEQFF. The CDR3 nucleotides read TGTGCCAGCAGCTTAGATCAGAGAAGCTCCTACAATGAGCAGTTCTTC.

This clone came up a few times. The gene calls are TRBV12-5 and TRBJ1-1; 8 bases fit TRBD1. In germline, CDR1 is LGHNT, CDR2 FRNRAP. This CDR3 spans 15 amino acids. V was clipped by 6 bases and J by 4 bases; unmatched bases: 10. This CDR3 reads CASGRMTTGGTEAFF. CDR3 nucleotide sequence: TGTGCTAGTGGCCGGATGACAACAGGGGGCACTGAAGCTTTCTTT.

The chain links TRBV19 to TRBJ2-7; 10 bases line up with TRBD1. There are 13 residues in the CDR3. With V trimmed by 7 bases and J by 6 bases, 6 bases remained unmatched. Looked up from germline, CDR1 is LNHDA and CDR2 is SQIVND (reference sequence). The CDR3, as DNA: TGTGCCAGTATGGGGGACAGGGGAGCCGAGCAGTACTTC. It specifies CASMGDRGAEQYF.

The genes are TRBV6-6 and TRBJ2-5; TRBD2 is a possible D gene (7 bases). Germline V gives CDR1 MNHNY, CDR2 SVGAGI (reference sequence). Trimming left V 0 bases short and J 4 bases short, with 9 bases between. The CDR3 is 14 residues long. CDR3 bases: TGTGCCAGCAGTTACTCAGGGGGGGTAGAGACCCAGTACTTC. This encodes CASSYSGGVETQYF.

This clone came up a few times. The chain couples TRBV5-6 to TRBJ2-5, with D unclear. The germline V gene encodes CDR1 SGHDT and CDR2 YYEEEE. This CDR3 has 13 amino acids. V lost 1 base and J 5 bases, leaving 9 bases between the germline ends. The chain's CDR3 is CASSLRYGETQYF. Here the CDR3 DNA reads TGTGCCAGCAGCTTGCGGTACGGGGAGACCCAGTACTTC.

The V and J genes are TRBV2 and TRBJ1-1, with D possibly being TRBD1 (6 bases). With 4 bases removed from V and 8 bases from J, the gap between germline ends came to 14 bases. The CDR3 covers 13 residues. CDR1 SNHLY and CDR2 FYNNEI come from the germline V gene. In DNA, the CDR3 is TGTGCCAGCAGTGTTGACAGGATGAGAGAAGCTTTCTTT. Protein: CASSVDRMREAFF.

V is TRBV5-1 and J is TRBJ1-2, with D perhaps TRBD1 (6 bases). Germline values: CDR1 SGHRS, CDR2 YFSETQ. Deletions cut 7 bases from V and 2 bases from J, with 18 bases between. The CDR3 is 15 amino acids. The CDR3 DNA reads TGCGCCAGCGACTGGGGGCCCCTCTCGAACTATGGCTACACCTTC. Protein sequence: CASDWGPLSNYGYTF.

This clone was seen a few times. The CDR3 sequence is CASSLVGMGEQYF. The CDR3 DNA reads as TGTGCCAGCAGCTTAGTCGGTATGGGGGAGCAGTACTTC. V and J are TRBV7-9 and TRBJ2-7; the D is unclear. Trimming cost V 1 base and J 7 bases, with 11 bases left between them. The length of the CDR3 is 13 residues. Germline values: CDR1 SEHNR, CDR2 FQNEAQ (reference sequence).

The V call is TRBV19, the J call TRBJ2-3, with unresolved D. Looked up from germline, CDR1 is LNHDA and CDR2 is SQIVND (reference sequence). V lost 3 bases, J lost 5 bases, and 15 bases lay in between. CDR3 length: 15 amino acids. The CDR3 loop is CASSIAGRSRDTQYF. CDR3 DNA sequence: TGTGCCAGTAGTATCGCAGGACGCTCTCGAGATACGCAGTATTTT.

The chain recombines TRBV5-1 with TRBJ1-5; D perhaps matches TRBD1 (6 bases). V gave up 1 base and J gave up 6 bases, with 14 bases separating them. Germline assignment: CDR1 SGHRS and CDR2 YFSETQ. This CDR3 has 15 residues. This chain's CDR3 is CASSLSPGASQPQHF. Written as DNA, the CDR3 is TGCGCCAGCAGCTTGAGTCCGGGGGCAAGTCAGCCCCAGCATTTT.

The chain couples TRBV18 to TRBJ2-7; D is possibly TRBD2 (6 bases). From germline, CDR1 is KGHSH and CDR2 LQKENI. With 6 bases removed from V and 3 bases from J, the gap between germline ends came to 12 bases. The CDR3 totals 13 residues. The CDR3 loop reads CASSRPGDYEQYF. Here the CDR3 DNA reads TGTGCCAGCTCCCGACCGGGAGACTACGAGCAGTACTTC.

The chain recombines TRBV19 with TRBJ1-5; no clear D gene. This CDR3 contains 15 residues. V shed 2 bases and J shed 0 bases, with 8 bases lying between them. The germline gives CDR1 LNHDA, CDR2 SQIVND (reference sequence). CDR3 sequence reads: CASSILGFSNQPQHF. In DNA form, the CDR3 reads TGTGCCAGTAGTATATTGGGGTTTAGCAATCAGCCCCAGCATTTT.

On this clone itself: Other DNA sequences from this sample encode an identical CDR3 as well. This chain links TRBV9 with TRBJ2-1, with D possibly being TRBD2 (6 bases). Trimming stripped 4 bases from V and 9 bases from J, with 14 bases between. The germline gives CDR1 SGDLS, CDR2 YYNGEE. The CDR3 sequence is 13 residues long. This chain's CDR3 is CASSPRLVSEQFF. CDR3 DNA sequence: TGTGCCAGCAGCCCCCGACTAGTTAGTGAGCAGTTCTTC.

The chain carries TRBV9 and TRBJ1-1; 11 bases line up with TRBD1. Trimming cost V 3 bases and J 5 bases; bases outside gene matches: 9. This CDR3 has 16 residues. The germline gives CDR1 SGDLS, CDR2 YYNGEE. CDR3 nucleotides: TGTGCCAGCAGCGAGTCCGGGACAGGGGGAGGAACTGAAGCTTTCTTT. Protein product: CASSESGTGGGTEAFF.

The CDR3 nucleotides read TGTGCCAGCTCAAGCGGACAGGGAAATGAGCAGTTCTTC. Amino acid sequence: CASSSGQGNEQFF. J is TRBJ2-1 and V is TRBV18; 8 bases match TRBD1. CDR1 is KGHSH, CDR2 LQKENI, per germline. V was pared by 5 bases and J by 7 bases, with 4 bases of the junction left unmatched. The CDR3 has 13 amino acids.

The V gene is TRBV7-9, the J gene TRBJ1-1; the D is unclear. The CDR3 totals 13 residues. The ends were cut back, 9 bases at V and 1 base at J, with 12 bases in the middle. Germline CDR1 reads SEHNR; CDR2 reads FQNEAQ (reference sequence). The CDR3 loop is CASRPPSNTEAFF. The CDR3 nucleotides are TGTGCCAGTCGGCCCCCTTCGAACACTGAAGCTTTCTTT.

This chain links TRBV9 with TRBJ2-5; D is unclear. Trimming cost V 0 bases and J 4 bases, with 7 bases left between them. CDR1 and CDR2 from the germline V gene are SGDLS and YYNGEE. The CDR3 consists of 13 residues. CDR3: CASSVGLIETQYF. DNA of the CDR3: TGTGCCAGCAGCGTAGGTCTCATAGAGACCCAGTACTTC.

The CDR3 spells CASSLRSTYEQYF. DNA of the CDR3: TGTGCCAGCAGTTTGCGGTCTACCTACGAGCAGTACTTC. V and J are TRBV27 and TRBJ2-7; no clear D. The germline CDR1 and CDR2 sequences are MNHEY and SMNVEV (reference sequence). The length of the CDR3 is 13 residues. With 3 bases removed from V and 2 bases from J, the gap between germline ends came to 8 bases.

The J gene is TRBJ2-4, the V gene TRBV29-1; weak D call: TRBD1 (5 bases). The CDR3 totals 13 residues. Germline CDR1 is SQVTM and CDR2 is ANQGSEA. Trimming stripped 7 bases from V and 2 bases from J, with 12 bases between. Here the CDR3 DNA reads TGCAGCGCTGCTAAGGGGTCCAAAAACATTCAGTACTTC. Translation gives CSAAKGSKNIQYF.

V is TRBV19 and J is TRBJ2-5; D perhaps matches TRBD2 (7 bases). The CDR3 is 12 amino acids. Per the germline V gene, CDR1 is LNHDA and CDR2 is SQIVND (reference sequence). Trimming took 9 bases from V and 5 from J, leaving 13 bases between them. The DNA of the CDR3 is TGTGCCAGCCGGGCGGGGGCGGAGACCCAGTACTTC. It codes for CASRAGAETQYF.

The chain combines TRBV6-5 with TRBJ1-4; the D gene is possibly TRBD1 (5 bases). Trimming pared 4 bases from V and 3 bases from J, leaving 9 bases between. The CDR3 is made up of 14 amino acids. From germline, CDR1 is MNHEY and CDR2 SVGAGI. The CDR3 reads CASSLATANEKLFF. Written as DNA, the CDR3 is TGTGCCAGCAGTTTGGCGACAGCTAATGAAAAACTGTTTTTT.

This chain uses TRBV10-3 with TRBJ1-1; D gene ambiguous. CDR1 and CDR2 from the germline V gene are ENHRY and SYGVKD. The CDR3 length is 17 residues. Trimming cost V 4 bases and J 10 bases, with 28 bases left between them. CDR3 coding DNA: TGTGCCATCAGTGTATCTGGGTCAGTTTTATATTCTCGTGGAGCTTTCTTT. It encodes CAISVSGSVLYSRGAFF.

The V and J genes are TRBV18 and TRBJ1-2; D is ambiguous. Germline CDR1 reads KGHSH; CDR2 reads LQKENI. The CDR3 contains 13 residues. Trimming pared 4 bases from V and 4 bases from J, leaving 10 bases between. CDR3 coding DNA: TGTGCCAGCTCACTGGAGAGTCGCTATGGCTACACCTTC. Its protein product is CASSLESRYGYTF.

The chain couples TRBV6-5 to TRBJ1-6; TRBD1 aligns across 8 bases. Germline V gene lookup returns CDR1 MNHEY and CDR2 SVGAGI. The CDR3 is made up of 14 amino acids. V lost 0 bases and J lost 10; bases outside the gene matches: 2. Here the CDR3 DNA reads TGTGCCAGCAGTTACTCGACAGGGGTCTCACCCCTCCACTTT. Residues: CASSYSTGVSPLHF.

The chain recombines TRBV7-8 with TRBJ2-7, with 8 bases lining up with TRBD2. V trimming: 1 base; J trimming: 4 bases; junction bases outside the gene matches: 6. The length of the CDR3 is 15 residues. Germline V gives CDR1 SGHVS, CDR2 FQNEAQ. The chain's CDR3 is CASSLERGPVYEQYF. The DNA of the CDR3 is TGTGCCAGCAGCTTAGAGCGGGGGCCGGTTTACGAGCAGTACTTC. The full variable domain, completed using reference TRBV7-8 and TRBJ2-7, is GAGVSQSPRYKVAKRGQDVALRCDPISGHVSLFWYQQALGQGPEFLTYFQNEAQLDKSGLPSDRFFAERPEGSVSTLKIQRTQQEDSAVYLCASSLERGPVYEQYFGPGTRLTVT.

This clone appeared a single time. This chain connects TRBV11-3 to TRBJ2-3; 12 bases map to TRBD2. This CDR3 region has 16 residues. Germline V gene lookup returns CDR1 SGHNT and CDR2 YENEEA. With 5 bases clipped from V and 6 bases from J, the junction kept 9 bases outside the gene matches. The CDR3 spells CASSNRLAGEGDTQYF. The CDR3 DNA is TGTGCCAGCAGCAATAGACTAGCGGGAGAGGGTGATACGCAGTATTTT. Variable domain in full (rest from reference TRBV11-3 and TRBJ2-3): EAGVVQSPRYKIIEKKQPVAFWCNPISGHNTLYWYLQNLGQGPELLIRYENEEAVDDSQLPKDRFSAERLKGVDSTLKIQPAELGDSAVYLCASSNRLAGEGDTQYFGPGTRLTVL.